This T cell receptor (beta chain) was sequenced in a study of technical replicates of blood from several donors. Repertoires were generated with immunoSEQ multiplex PCR, while TCRdb's copy carries only in-frame clones and drops some. The data show approximately 70,000 clones, 95% to 96% seen once. The CDR3 spans 15 residues. The germline CDR1 and CDR2 sequences are SGHRS and YFSETQ. Trimming pared 1 base from V and 1 base from J, leaving 12 bases between. V gene TRBV5-1 combines with J gene TRBJ2-7; maybe TRBD1 (7 bases). The receptor was isolated from a human donor in good health. Sequencing was carried out using T cells isolated from PBMCs. DNA of the CDR3: TGCGCCAGCAGCTTGTCGCAGGGGGGATCCTACGAGCAGTACTTC. It is translated as CASSLSQGGSYEQYF.